These T cell receptor beta chains were read from a single sample in a study of blood T cells in healthy people across ages. MiXCR, applied by TCRdb to the 5' RACE reads, yields one record per CDR3 protein. The data hold roughly 800,000 distinct CDR3 sequences, with 58% observed a single time. The specimen was blood. These receptor sequences come from a man in his thirties or forties in good health. Each CDR3 is given with its conserved first and last residue. A D gene is named only where the DNA matches it firmly. Rows give clone size only sometimes, using once, few, many, or a class for an expanded clone.

J | size | V | D | CDR3 | DNA
TRBJ2-2 | . | TRBV3-1 | . | CASSSWAGDGTGELFF | TGTGCCAGCAGCTCATGGGCAGGGGATGGGACCGGGGAGCTGTTTTTT
TRBJ2-1 | few | TRBV27 | TRBD2 | CASSLLLAGGGNEQFF | TGTGCCAGCAGTCTCCTTCTAGCGGGAGGGGGGAATGAGCAGTTCTTC
TRBJ1-2 | . | TRBV7-8 | . | CASSLEGRRGIYGYTF | TGTGCCAGCAGCTTAGAGGGACGGCGCGGCATCTATGGCTACACCTTC
TRBJ2-1 | . | TRBV13 | TRBD1 | CASSPQGAIEQFF | TGTGCCAGCAGCCCGCAGGGGGCCATAGAGCAGTTCTTC
TRBJ2-5 | few | TRBV20-1 | TRBD2 | CSACPGLVQETQYF | TGCAGTGCCTGTCCGGGACTAGTCCAAGAGACCCAGTACTTC
TRBJ2-7 | . | TRBV10-3 | . | CAISEIGYEQYF | TGTGCCATCAGTGAAATAGGCTACGAGCAGTACTTC
TRBJ2-7 | . | TRBV4-2 | TRBD2 | CASSSWGEGLSYEQYF | TGTGCCAGCAGTAGTTGGGGGGAGGGCCTCTCATACGAGCAGTACTTC
TRBJ1-2 | . | TRBV6-5 | . | CASSYSQALGAYGYTF | TGTGCCAGCAGTTACTCTCAGGCCTTAGGGGCCTATGGCTACACCTTC
TRBJ2-3 | . | TRBV20-1 | . | CSARGEGGISDTQYF | TGCAGTGCTAGGGGGGAGGGGGGCATATCAGATACGCAGTATTTT
TRBJ2-3 | . | TRBV28 | TRBD1 | CASRGGDPITDTQYF | TGTGCCAGCAGAGGGGGCGACCCGATCACAGATACGCAGTATTTT
TRBJ2-3 | . | TRBV4-3 | TRBD2 | CASSHAGLAPTDTQYF | TGCGCCAGCAGCCACGCAGGACTAGCTCCGACAGATACGCAGTATTTT
TRBJ1-2 | . | TRBV5-5 | TRBD1 | CASSLSQVRGPFNYGYTF | TGTGCCAGCAGCTTGTCGCAGGTCAGGGGGCCGTTTAACTATGGCTACACCTTC
TRBJ2-1 | . | TRBV12-3/TRBV12-4 | TRBD2 | CASSVGRGGDEQFF | TGTGCCAGCAGTGTGGGCCGGGGGGGGGATGAGCAGTTCTTC
TRBJ2-7 | . | TRBV6-5 | . | CASSYSNRLIYEQYF | TGTGCCAGCAGTTACTCGAATCGGCTGATCTACGAGCAGTACTTC
TRBJ2-1 | few | TRBV7-2 | TRBD2 | CASSLVSGSRDEQFF | TGTGCCAGCAGCTTAGTTAGCGGGAGCCGAGATGAGCAGTTCTTC
TRBJ2-1 | few | TRBV20-1 | TRBD1 | CSASRGRLIWSYNEQFF | TGCAGTGCAAGCAGGGGGCGCTTAATTTGGTCCTACAATGAGCAGTTCTTC
TRBJ2-2 | . | TRBV28 | . | CASSSGGVSTGELFF | TGTGCCAGCAGTTCGGGGGGCGTAAGCACCGGGGAGCTGTTTTTT
TRBJ2-5 | few | TRBV9 | TRBD2 | CASSVVGLAQETQYF | TGTGCCAGCAGCGTAGTAGGACTAGCCCAAGAGACCCAGTACTTC
TRBJ2-7 | . | TRBV20-1 | TRBD2 | CSARGLLAEGLGREQYF | TGCAGCGCTCGCGGATTACTAGCGGAGGGGTTGGGGAGGGAGCAGTACTTC
TRBJ2-7 | . | TRBV13 | . | CASSSRVGDYEQYF | TGTGCCAGCAGCTCAAGGGTCGGAGACTACGAGCAGTACTTC
TRBJ2-5 | . | TRBV20-1 | . | CSAGGSGRKETQYF | TGCAGTGCTGGAGGATCTGGACGCAAAGAGACCCAGTACTTC
TRBJ2-3 | . | TRBV11-1 | TRBD1 | CASSLQGAGVDTQYF | TGTGCCAGCAGCTTACAGGGGGCCGGGGTAGATACGCAGTATTTT
TRBJ1-2 | . | TRBV24-1 | . | CATSDLRGHGYTF | TGTGCCACCAGTGATTTACGAGGGCATGGCTACACCTTC
TRBJ2-1 | . | TRBV7-9 | TRBD2 | CASSARLAAVYNEQFF | TGTGCCAGCAGTGCCAGACTAGCGGCCGTATACAATGAGCAGTTCTTC
TRBJ2-7 | . | TRBV20-1 | . | CSARRGLAYEQYF | TGCAGTGCTAGACGAGGGCTCGCCTACGAGCAGTACTTC
TRBJ2-7 | . | TRBV20-1 | . | CSARLRTGSYNEQYF | TGCAGTGCTAGACTGAGGACGGGCTCCTACAATGAGCAGTACTTC
TRBJ2-5 | . | TRBV7-2 | . | CASSSILRTETQYF | TGTGCCAGCAGCTCAATCCTTCGTACAGAGACCCAGTACTTC
TRBJ2-7 | . | TRBV6-5 | . | CASSYSMQGKSLGYEQYF | TGTGCCAGCAGTTACTCCATGCAGGGGAAAAGTTTGGGCTACGAGCAGTACTTC
TRBJ2-5 | few | TRBV12-3/TRBV12-4 | . | CASSPWGETQYF | TGTGCCAGCAGCCCGTGGGGAGAGACCCAGTACTTC
TRBJ2-1 | once | TRBV5-1 | . | CASNPFSKSSYNEQFF | TGCGCCAGCAACCCGTTTTCCAAGAGCTCCTACAATGAGCAGTTCTTC
TRBJ1-2 | . | TRBV7-2 | . | CASSFVSLDYTF | TGTGCCAGCAGCTTTGTGTCCCTGGACTACACCTTC
TRBJ2-1 | many | TRBV12-3/TRBV12-4 | . | CASSSPRGEGQFF | TGTGCCAGCAGTTCCCCTAGGGGGGAGGGTCAGTTCTTC
TRBJ2-1 | few | TRBV7-2 | TRBD1 | CASSLFPGTGDNEQFF | TGTGCCAGCAGCTTATTTCCCGGGACAGGGGACAATGAGCAGTTCTTC
TRBJ1-5 | . | TRBV7-8 | . | CANSPFLSGYSNQPQHF | TGTGCCAACAGCCCCTTTTTGTCCGGTTATAGCAATCAGCCCCAGCATTTT
TRBJ2-7 | . | TRBV6-5 | . | CASSWVERSYEQYF | TGTGCCAGCAGTTGGGTAGAGCGATCCTACGAGCAGTACTTC
TRBJ2-1 | . | TRBV3-1 | . | CACSQDLIGVPSYNEQFF | TGTGCCTGCAGCCAAGATCTCATCGGGGTCCCCTCCTACAATGAGCAGTTCTTC
TRBJ1-1 | . | TRBV29-1 | . | CSVEELVNTEAFF | TGCAGCGTTGAAGAACTGGTGAACACTGAAGCTTTCTTT
TRBJ2-3 | . | TRBV27 | TRBD2 | CASKIRGSWADTQYF | TGTGCCAGCAAAATCCGCGGGAGTTGGGCAGATACGCAGTATTTT
TRBJ2-1 | once | TRBV27 | . | CASSLSPFGNEQFF | TGTGCCAGCAGTTTATCGCCGTTCGGAAATGAGCAGTTCTTC
TRBJ2-5 | few | TRBV2 | TRBD1 | CASRTGVQQETQYF | TGTGCCAGCAGAACAGGGGTGCAGCAAGAGACCCAGTACTTC
TRBJ1-2 | . | TRBV7-2 | . | CASSLVGADYGYTF | TGTGCCAGCAGCTTAGTAGGGGCCGACTATGGCTACACCTTC